Listed below are T cell receptor beta chains from one sample, sequenced in a study of blood T cell repertoires in COVID-19. Libraries were prepared by immunoSEQ multiplex PCR; TCRdb keeps only in-frame clonotypes and omits some of them. This sample has 150,000 to 200,000 clones; around nine tenths occur once, and the top ten carry 3.7%. The sequencing sample was made of peripheral blood. These receptors came from a man younger than 35 with active or convalescent COVID-19. The CDR3 runs from the conserved cysteine through the conserved F or W. The order of the fields is J gene, D gene, V gene, clone size, CDR3 DNA, CDR3 protein. The D gene is left open where the match is weak. The size entry is marked missing in some rows and otherwise reads once, few, many or a size class.

TRBJ2-7,TRBD1,TRBV6-2/TRBV6-3,-,TGTGCCAGCAGTTACCGGACAGGGGGCATTGCCTACGAGCAGTACTTC,CASSYRTGGIAYEQYF
TRBJ2-7,-,TRBV5-6,-,TGTGCCAGCAGCTTGATGGACAGGGACTACTACGAGCAGTACTTC,CASSLMDRDYYEQYF
TRBJ1-2,TRBD1,TRBV5-5,-,TGTGCCAGCAGCTTGGTGGGACAGTCCTATGGCTACACCTTC,CASSLVGQSYGYTF
TRBJ1-5,-,TRBV13,once,TGTGCCAGCAGCTTAGGCAGGGATCAGCCCCAGCATTTT,CASSLGRDQPQHF
TRBJ2-1,TRBD1,TRBV28,-,TGTGCCAGCGGCGTCCCGGGACAGGGGCCTTATGAGCAGTTCTTC,CASGVPGQGPYEQFF
TRBJ2-5,TRBD1,TRBV6-5,-,TGTGCCAGCAGTCCGGGACAGGGAGAGACCCAGTACTTC,CASSPGQGETQYF
TRBJ2-1,-,TRBV5-6,once,TGTGCCAGCAGCTTGGTGGGCAGCCCTTTCTTC,CASSLVGSPFF
TRBJ1-2,-,TRBV7-2,once,TGTGCCAGCAGCTTAGACCTGTCCGGGTTCTATGGCTACACCTTC,CASSLDLSGFYGYTF
TRBJ1-1,-,TRBV19,few,TGTGCCAGTAGTATGGGCAGGGCAAAGATGAGTGCTGAAGCTTTCTTT,CASSMGRAKMSAEAFF
TRBJ1-1,-,TRBV13,once,TGTGCCAGCAGCTTTATCCTAGAAGAGGCTTTCTTT,CASSFILEEAFF
TRBJ2-3,TRBD2,TRBV7-6,-,TGTGCCAGCAGCCACAGTCTCGGGGGGGGCACAGATACGCAGTATTTT,CASSHSLGGGTDTQYF
TRBJ2-7,TRBD2,TRBV7-6,-,TGTGCCAGCAGTCCCGGACTAGCGACCGAGCAGTACTTC,CASSPGLATEQYF